The clone carrying this T cell receptor beta chain was observed at least ten times. No antigen is known for it. The V end lost 6 bases, the J end lost 7 bases, and 19 bases lay between the germline ends. There are 15 residues in the CDR3. These data belong to a study of tumor-infiltrating lymphocytes in primary liver carcinoma. General observations from the study: Bulk unsorted material prevented CD4+ and CD8+ repertoire comparison.

Unsorted whole blood served as the source of blood RNA, and germline DNA was extracted as well. Chronic HBV infection was present in the patients, who were treatment-naive. Sampling before surgery obtained about 3.9 milliliters of peripheral blood. TCR beta cDNA was reverse-transcribed from around 0.55 ug of total RNA. The reaction used a constant-region primer and ProtoScript II reverse transcriptase. The TCR beta library was amplified through three nested multiplex PCR rounds in a modified ARM-PCR procedure. A C-beta reverse primer and TRBV1-TRBV30 forward primers served in each of the first two PCR rounds, at about 10 cycles apiece. One entry per CDR3 protein results from TCRdb running MiXCR on the multiplex PCR reads. This table has fewer than 350,000 distinct CDR3 sequences, 65% appearing once.

The receptor comes from a man aged 35 to 55 with primary liver carcinoma and hepatitis B virus infection. The sequenced sample was peripheral blood. This chain links TRBV12-3 or TRBV12-4 with TRBJ1-5, with D maybe TRBD1 (6 bases). For the CDR3, the DNA is TGTGCCAGCAGCCCAGGGGCAGGGGCTGGGCAGCCCCAGCATTTT. It is translated as CASSPGAGAGQPQHF.